Listed below are T cell receptor beta chains from one sample, sequenced in a study of OX40 agonist ivuxolimab in advanced cancers. TCRdb's table, derived via immunoSEQ multiplex PCR, lists solely in-frame clones and lacks some. The data show tens of thousands of clones, roughly 90% seen once. Sequencing was performed on CD4+ or CD8+ T cells sorted from blood, taken in a trial of the OX40 agonist ivuxolimab. These TCRs come from an adult with an advanced solid tumor such as melanoma, head and neck, liver or kidney cancer. The CDR3 runs from the conserved cysteine through the conserved F or W. The order of the fields is clone size, J gene, D gene, V gene, CDR3 protein, CDR3 DNA. A D gene is named only where the DNA matches it firmly. The size of a clone is reported for some rows only, either as once, few or many, or as a class for expanded clones.

. | TRBJ2-1 | . | TRBV5-1 | CASSSDWYNEQFF | TGCGCCAGCAGCTCGGACTGGTACAATGAGCAGTTCTTC
. | TRBJ1-2 | . | TRBV28 | CASSLTGANGYTF | TGTGCCAGCAGTTTAACAGGAGCCAATGGCTACACCTTC
. | TRBJ2-7 | . | TRBV5-8 | CASSPRVGAGEQYF | TGTGCCAGCTCCCCAAGGGTTGGGGCGGGCGAGCAGTACTTC
. | TRBJ2-6 | TRBD1 | TRBV6-4 | CASSDGQGAGANVLTF | TGTGCCAGCAGTGACGGTCAGGGGGCTGGGGCCAACGTCCTGACTTTC
. | TRBJ2-3 | . | TRBV23-1 | CASRLKEGPDTQYF | TGCGCCAGCAGGCTCAAGGAGGGCCCAGATACGCAGTATTTT
. | TRBJ2-3 | . | TRBV5-1 | CASSDGGDTQYF | TGCGCCAGCAGCGACGGTGGAGATACGCAGTATTTT
. | TRBJ1-5 | TRBD1 | TRBV7-8 | CASSLEGASHNQPQHF | TGTGCCAGCAGCTTAGAGGGGGCCAGCCACAATCAGCCCCAGCATTTT
. | TRBJ2-2 | . | TRBV18 | CASSLSEANTGELFF | TGTGCCAGCTCTCTTTCGGAGGCGAACACCGGGGAGCTGTTTTTT
. | TRBJ1-2 | . | TRBV2 | CASKNDGYTF | TGTGCCAGCAAAAATGACGGCTACACCTTC
. | TRBJ2-1 | TRBD2 | TRBV28 | CASISGSTYNEQFF | TGTGCCAGCATTAGCGGGAGTACCTACAATGAGCAGTTCTTC
. | TRBJ2-2 | . | TRBV7-9 | CASTPQGTAGELFF | TGTGCCAGCACCCCTCAGGGTACCGCCGGGGAGCTGTTTTTT
. | TRBJ2-3 | . | TRBV28 | CASSLVSTDTQYF | TGTGCCAGCAGTTTAGTCAGCACAGATACGCAGTATTTT
once | TRBJ2-5 | . | TRBV5-4 | CASSPYGTGTQYF | TGTGCCAGCAGCCCCTATGGTACCGGGACCCAGTACTTC
. | TRBJ1-1 | . | TRBV7-2 | CASSEQGQGTEAFF | TGTGCCAGCAGCGAGCAGGGTCAGGGCACTGAAGCTTTCTTT
. | TRBJ2-5 | . | TRBV25-1 | CASSADPGSGGQETQYF | TGTGCCAGCAGTGCAGACCCGGGTTCCGGAGGGCAAGAGACCCAGTACTTC
. | TRBJ1-1 | . | TRBV14 | CASSRRVGTEAFF | TGTGCCAGCAGCCGCCGGGTGGGGACTGAAGCTTTCTTT
. | TRBJ1-5 | . | TRBV5-1 | CASSSDSNNQPQHF | TGCGCCAGCAGTTCGGACAGTAACAATCAGCCCCAGCATTTT
. | TRBJ2-1 | TRBD2 | TRBV5-4 | CASSVTSGSYNEQFF | TGTGCCAGCAGCGTTACTAGCGGGAGCTACAATGAGCAGTTCTTC
. | TRBJ2-5 | TRBD2 | TRBV5-4 | CASSLGLAAQETQYF | TGTGCCAGCAGCTTGGGACTAGCGGCCCAAGAGACCCAGTACTTC
. | TRBJ2-2 | . | TRBV7-2 | CASSLRWASDGQLFF | TGTGCCAGCAGCTTAAGGTGGGCTAGCGATGGTCAGCTGTTTTTT
. | TRBJ1-3 | . | TRBV5-1 | CASSLRQYAGNTIYF | TGCGCCAGCAGCTTGAGGCAGTATGCTGGAAACACCATATATTTT
. | TRBJ2-4 | TRBD1 | TRBV5-4 | CASSLGGQGGIQYF | TGTGCCAGCAGCTTGGGAGGACAGGGCGGCATTCAGTACTTC
. | TRBJ2-3 | TRBD1 | TRBV6-1 | CASSEVDRTDTQYF | TGTGCCAGCAGTGAGGTGGACAGGACAGATACGCAGTATTTT
. | TRBJ2-2 | . | TRBV4-3 | CASSQVFNTGELFF | TGCGCCAGCAGCCAAGTTTTCAACACCGGGGAGCTGTTTTTT
. | TRBJ2-3 | . | TRBV2 | CASRVGQQTDTQYF | TGTGCCAGCAGGGTAGGCCAACAAACAGATACGCAGTATTTT
. | TRBJ1-2 | . | TRBV20-1 | CSATGFGGYTF | TGCAGTGCTACAGGGTTCGGTGGCTACACCTTC
. | TRBJ1-2 | . | TRBV7-9 | CASSPRGGGYGYTF | TGTGCCAGCAGCCCAAGAGGGGGGGGCTATGGCTACACCTTC
. | TRBJ1-1 | . | TRBV19 | CASSRREPGTGAEAFF | TGTGCCAGTAGTCGGCGGGAACCAGGCACGGGCGCTGAAGCTTTCTTT
. | TRBJ1-5 | . | TRBV27 | CASSSNRDQPQHF | TGTGCCAGCAGTTCCAACAGGGATCAGCCCCAGCATTTT
. | TRBJ2-5 | TRBD1 | TRBV10-3 | CATQGQKRDQETQYF | TGTGCCACACAGGGGCAGAAGAGGGACCAAGAGACCCAGTACTTC
. | TRBJ1-1 | TRBD1 | TRBV27 | CASSRTTGFRVMTEAFF | TGTGCCAGCAGCCGAACGACAGGGTTTAGGGTTATGACTGAAGCTTTCTTT
. | TRBJ2-1 | TRBD2 | TRBV7-9 | CASSSRGTSGYNEQFF | TGTGCCAGCAGCTCGAGGGGGACTAGCGGGTACAATGAGCAGTTCTTC
once | TRBJ2-3 | TRBD1 | TRBV29-1 | CSVEIPGTGGADTQYF | TGCAGCGTTGAAATCCCCGGGACAGGGGGCGCAGATACGCAGTATTTT
. | TRBJ2-7 | . | TRBV27 | CASSPADRYYEQYF | TGTGCCAGCAGTCCGGCCGATCGTTACTACGAGCAGTACTTC
once | TRBJ2-4 | TRBD1 | TRBV27 | CASSTSRQGDIQYF | TGTGCCAGCAGTACTTCAAGACAGGGAGACATTCAGTACTTC